These 31 T cell receptor beta chains share one sample of origin, sequenced in a study of T cells in Graves' hyperthyroidism and ophthalmopathy. Amplified TCR beta CDR3 regions came from RNA transcripts. First-round RT-PCR of the TCR CDR3 relied on the HTBI primer set. TCRdb analysed the multiplex PCR reads with MiXCR anew, one entry per CDR3 protein. Among under 350,000 distinct CDR3 sequences listed, over 20% were seen once. The sequencing input was blood. These receptors all come from a woman between 50 and 59 years old with Graves' hyperthyroidism.

CDR3 coding DNA: TGTGCCAGCAGTTTATCGACTAGCGGGAGGGTGAGGCAGTTCTTC. Protein sequence: CASSLSTSGRVRQFF. This rearrangement joins TRBV28 to TRBJ2-1, with 14 nucleotides matching TRBD2. V lost 1 base, J lost 12 bases, and 5 bases stayed unmatched. The germline CDR1 and CDR2 sequences are MDHEN and SYDVKM. The CDR3 is 15 residues long. Combining the CDR3 with reference TRBV28 and TRBJ2-1 gives the whole variable domain DVKVTQSSRYLVKRTGEKVFLECVQDMDHENMFWYRQDPGLGLRLIYFSYDVKMKEKGDIPEGYSVSREKKERFSLILESASTNQTSMYLCASSLSTSGRVRQFFGPGTRLTVL.

This clonotype came up a few times. A read error may explain this, as a much larger clone is one base away. The CDR3 coding sequence is TGTGCCAGCAGCTCCGATAGCGGCTCCTACAATGAGCAGTTCTTC. Its protein product is CASSSDSGSYNEQFF. V and J are TRBV27 and TRBJ2-1, with D possibly being TRBD2 (6 bases). V lost 6 bases and J 0 bases, leaving 12 bases between the germline ends. This CDR3 spans 15 amino acids. Germline CDR1 MNHEY, CDR2 SMNVEV (reference sequence).

There are many counts of this clonotype. The chain recombines TRBV11-2 with TRBJ2-7; D is undetermined. This CDR3 is built from 16 residues. Germline loops: CDR1 SGHAT, CDR2 FQNNGV. V lost 1 base, J lost 0 bases, and 13 bases lay in between. The CDR3: CASSLAGRTSSYEQYF. The CDR3 coding sequence is TGTGCCAGCAGCTTAGCAGGACGGACCAGCTCCTACGAGCAGTACTTC.

This clonotype was seen ten or more times. The chain combines TRBV11-2 with TRBJ2-1; the D is unclear. This CDR3 comprises 13 residues. CDR1 is SGHAT, CDR2 FQNNGV, per germline. The ends were cut back, 5 bases at V and 4 bases at J, with 9 bases in the middle. In DNA, the CDR3 is TGTGCCAGCAGCCGGATGAAGTACAATGAGCAGTTCTTC. It codes for CASSRMKYNEQFF.

This clonotype was recorded once. The chain employs TRBV24-1 and TRBJ2-5; D gene ambiguous. Between the trimmed V and J ends, which lost 1 base and 5 bases, there was a span of 4 bases. CDR1 is KGHDR and CDR2 is SFDVKD in the germline V gene. CDR3 length: 12 amino acids. The CDR3 region is CATSDFRETQYF. DNA for the CDR3: TGTGCCACCAGTGATTTTCGGGAGACCCAGTACTTC.

The chain joins TRBV30 to TRBJ1-2; D unresolved. CDR1 is GTSNPN, CDR2 SVGIG, per germline (reference sequence). This CDR3 has 13 amino acids. The V end lost 1 base, the J end lost 5 bases, and 11 bases lay between the germline ends. CDR3 sequence: CAWSDEGWYGYTF. The CDR3 DNA follows: TGTGCCTGGAGTGACGAAGGATGGTATGGCTACACCTTC.

The sample holds many counts of this clonotype. The genes are TRBV20-1 and TRBJ2-1, with 15 nucleotides matching TRBD2. Germline lookup yields CDR1 DFQATT and CDR2 SNEGSKA (reference sequence). This CDR3 spans 17 amino acids. The trim removed 5 bases at V and 3 bases at J, leaving 8 bases unmatched. As DNA, the CDR3 is TGCAGTGCTCGAGGACTAGCGGGAGGGTCCCACTACAATGAGCAGTTCTTC. Protein sequence: CSARGLAGGSHYNEQFF.

This clonotype was counted many times. The chain recombines TRBV11-1 with TRBJ2-1; 14 bases fit TRBD2. Germline trimming cut 5 bases from V and 8 bases from J; bases unmatched to any gene: 2. Germline V gene lookup returns CDR1 SGHAT and CDR2 FQDESV (reference sequence). CDR3 size: 14 residues. CDR3 sequence: CASSRTSGRHEQFF. As DNA, the CDR3 is TGTGCCAGCAGCCGGACTAGCGGGAGGCATGAGCAGTTCTTC.

In its sample, this clonotype was seen many times. V usage is TRBV5-1 and J usage is TRBJ1-1; D is unclear. V was clipped by 0 bases and J by 0 bases, with 9 bases between them. Germline V lookup: CDR1 SGHRS, CDR2 YFSETQ. The CDR3 spans 15 residues. The CDR3 region has the DNA TGCGCCAGCAGCTTGGCCCTGGGCATGAACACTGAAGCTTTCTTT. Translating gives CASSLALGMNTEAFF.

About this clonotype itself: Just one base apart from a much larger clone, this may be a read error. The rearrangement links TRBV5-5 to TRBJ1-5, with D unclear. Looked up from germline, CDR1 is SGHKS and CDR2 is YYEKEE (reference sequence). The V gene lost 7 bases and the J gene lost 0 bases, with 11 bases spanning the gap. The CDR3 covers 14 residues. DNA for the CDR3: TGTGCCAGCGGCTCAGTGTTTAGCAATCAGCCCCAGCATTTT. It is translated as CASGSVFSNQPQHF.

A few counts support this clonotype. This CDR3 is missing its conserved last phenylalanine or tryptophan, likely due to a read error. The chain uses TRBV6-2 or TRBV6-3 and TRBJ1-1; tentatively, D is TRBD1 (6 bases). Germline V gives CDR1 MNHEY, CDR2 SVGEGT. This CDR3 is 14 amino acids long. V gave up 4 bases and J gave up 0 bases, with 9 bases separating them. DNA for the CDR3: TGTGCCAGCAGTTTCGGACAGATGAACACTGAAGCTTTCCTT. Encoded protein: CASSFGQMNTEAFL.

In its sample, this clonotype was seen many times. The chain has TRBV20-1 and TRBJ2-1; 13 nucleotides match TRBD2. V lost 1 base and J lost 9; bases outside the gene matches: 12. Germline V CDR1 and CDR2: DFQATT, SNEGSKA (reference sequence). The CDR3 has 17 amino acids. The CDR3 bases are TGCAGTGCTAGAGCCGGACTAGCGGGAGTACGGCCCGCTGAGCAGTTCTTC. Its protein is CSARAGLAGVRPAEQFF.

The CDR3 coding sequence is TGCGCCAGCAGGCCGTCGCCTAGCGGGATCGGGGAGCAGTTCTTC. Translated: CASRPSPSGIGEQFF. The rearrangement uses TRBV4-1 and TRBJ2-1; 9 nucleotides line up with TRBD2. The germline V gene has CDR1 MGHRA and CDR2 YSYEKL. The CDR3 extends over 15 amino acids. V dropped 6 bases and J dropped 10; count of bases not matched to a gene: 13.

This clonotype was recorded a few times. This sequence joins TRBV2 and TRBJ2-1; TRBD2 matches 10 bases. The V gene's germline CDR1 is SNHLY and CDR2 FYNNEI. The ends lost 4 bases at V and 4 bases at J; junction bases unmatched: 1. CDR3 length: 14 residues. The CDR3 DNA follows: TGTGCCAGCAGTGGGACTAGCGGATACAATGAGCAGTTCTTC. Translation gives CASSGTSGYNEQFF.

The table lists this clonotype with many counts. The rearrangement uses TRBV4-1 and TRBJ1-2, with D tentatively TRBD1 (5 bases). V dropped 0 bases and J dropped 0 bases, with 11 bases sitting between them. The CDR3 length is 16 residues. Germline CDR1 and CDR2: MGHRA and YSYEKL. CDR3 sequence: CASSQDGWGANYGYTF. The CDR3 DNA reads as TGCGCCAGCAGCCAAGATGGGTGGGGGGCTAACTATGGCTACACCTTC.

A remark on this clonotype: Germline is not matched at one junction end, which may reflect a read error. The CDR3 DNA reads TGTGCCACCAGTAGCGGCCCGAGCTCCTGCAATGAGCAGTTCTTC. Translated: CATSSGPSSCNEQFF. The gene calls are TRBV24-1 and TRBJ2-1, with D tentatively TRBD2 (5 bases). The length of the CDR3 is 15 residues. Per germline, CDR1 KGHDR and CDR2 SFDVKD.

The V gene is TRBV2, the J gene TRBJ2-1, with no clear D. Trimming took off 4 bases at V and 3 bases at J, with 7 bases between the two ends. Germline CDR1 reads SNHLY; CDR2 reads FYNNEI. This CDR3 is built from 13 residues. CDR3 amino acids: CASSGSNYNEQFF. Here the CDR3 DNA reads TGTGCCAGCAGTGGAAGTAACTACAATGAGCAGTTCTTC.

The chain has TRBV5-1 and TRBJ2-2; perhaps TRBD1 as D (5 bases). The CDR3 contains 16 residues. The V end was cut by 6 bases, the J end by 2 bases, with 17 bases between. Germline V gene lookup returns CDR1 SGHRS and CDR2 YFSETQ. The CDR3 loop is CASKHRTGQNTGELFF. The DNA of the CDR3 is TGCGCCAGCAAACACCGTACAGGACAAAACACCGGGGAGCTGTTTTTT.

This clonotype showed up many times. The V gene is TRBV20-1, the J gene TRBJ1-6; D gene ambiguous. Per the germline V gene, CDR1 is DFQATT and CDR2 is SNEGSKA (reference sequence). With 5 bases removed from V and 0 bases from J, the gap between germline ends came to 11 bases. The CDR3 sequence is 15 residues long. For the CDR3, the DNA is TGCAGTGCTTTAAAGGAGCTCTCCTATAATTCACCCCTCCACTTT. This codes for CSALKELSYNSPLHF.

This chain joins TRBV2 and TRBJ2-1, with TRBD1 matching 12 bases. With V trimmed by 5 bases and J by 7 bases, 6 bases remained unmatched. CDR1 and CDR2 (germline): SNHLY, FYNNEI. This CDR3 comprises 15 residues. CDR3 in DNA: TGTGCCAGCAGTAGGGACAGGGGGCGCAGGAATGAGCAGTTCTTC. It is translated as CASSRDRGRRNEQFF.

The V call is TRBV5-1, the J call TRBJ2-2, with TRBD2 identical over 8 bases. CDR1 and CDR2 from the germline V gene are SGHRS and YFSETQ. Trimming removed 4 bases from V and 4 bases from J; junction bases left unmatched: 12. The CDR3 sequence is 17 residues long. The CDR3 loop reads CASSRGGTRRSTGELFF. CDR3 DNA: TGCGCCAGCAGCCGGGGGGGGACTCGCCGGAGCACCGGGGAGCTGTTTTTT.

This clonotype was observed many times. This sequence joins TRBV6-6 and TRBJ2-2, with D uncertain. V lost 2 bases and J 2 bases, leaving 6 bases between the germline ends. The CDR3 extends over 14 amino acids. Germline V gene sequence: CDR1 MNHNY, CDR2 SVGAGI (reference sequence). This chain's CDR3 is CASSYRENTGELFF. The CDR3, as DNA: TGTGCCAGCAGTTACAGAGAAAACACCGGGGAGCTGTTTTTT.

This clonotype was observed a few times. This chain uses TRBV6-1 with TRBJ1-1; D is perhaps TRBD1 (5 bases). The V end lost 3 bases, the J end lost 10 bases, and 12 bases lay between the germline ends. The CDR3 consists of 12 residues. From germline, CDR1 is MNHNS and CDR2 SASEGT. The CDR3 DNA reads TGTGCCAGCAGTGATACGACAGTCACAGCTTTCTTT. Its protein is CASSDTTVTAFF.

Ten or more counts support this clonotype. The chain joins TRBV5-8 to TRBJ2-5; 9 bases map to TRBD2. CDR1 and CDR2 from the germline V gene are SGHTS and YDEGEE. After removal of 3 bases from V and 0 bases from J, the junction contained 6 bases not matched to a gene. The CDR3 has 16 residues. Here the CDR3 DNA reads TGTGCCAGCAGCTACGGGACTAGCCCCCACCAAGAGACCCAGTACTTC. Translated, it gives CASSYGTSPHQETQYF.

The rearrangement links TRBV20-1 to TRBJ2-7; no firm D call. The CDR3 consists of 14 residues. Trimming stripped 3 bases from V and 0 bases from J, with 12 bases between. Germline loops: CDR1 DFQATT, CDR2 SNEGSKA (reference sequence). DNA of the CDR3: TGCAGTGCTAGTGAACGCCGGCACTCCTACGAGCAGTACTTC. Translating gives CSASERRHSYEQYF.

This sequence joins TRBV7-8 and TRBJ2-7; the D gene could be TRBD1 or TRBD2 (5 bases each). The CDR3 has 16 residues. V lost 1 base and J 0 bases, leaving 13 bases between the germline ends. The germline V gene encodes CDR1 SGHVS and CDR2 FQNEAQ. CDR3 protein: CASSLGGTISSYEQYF. As DNA, the CDR3 is TGTGCCAGCAGCTTAGGAGGGACCATTTCCTCCTACGAGCAGTACTTC. Together with reference TRBV7-8 and TRBJ2-7, the CDR3 gives the full variable domain: GAGVSQSPRYKVAKRGQDVALRCDPISGHVSLFWYQQALGQGPEFLTYFQNEAQLDKSGLPSDRFFAERPEGSVSTLKIQRTQQEDSAVYLCASSLGGTISSYEQYFGPGTRLTVT.

This clonotype was counted at least ten times. The junction does not match germline at one end; this may be a read error. The chain employs TRBV7-7 and TRBJ2-7; the D is unclear. CDR3 length: 13 amino acids. Germline V gene lookup returns CDR1 SSHAT and CDR2 FNYEAQ (reference sequence). In DNA form, the CDR3 reads TGTGCTAGCAGCTTATCTGGCGGAGACGAGCAGTACTTC. Its translation is CASSLSGGDEQYF.

This clonotype has a count of ten or more. J is TRBJ1-3 and V is TRBV28, with no clear D. Between the trimmed V and J ends, which lost 2 bases and 3 bases, there was a span of 11 bases. Germline loops: CDR1 MDHEN, CDR2 SYDVKM. This CDR3 comprises 15 residues. The CDR3 DNA sequence: TGTGCCAGCAGTTTAGTTGAGGCTGGTGGAAACACCATATATTTT. Protein: CASSLVEAGGNTIYF.

The V and J genes are TRBV5-1 and TRBJ2-6; the match to TRBD2 covers 9 bases. V lost 4 bases to trimming and J lost 3 bases; unmatched junction nucleotides: 5. Germline loops: CDR1 SGHRS, CDR2 YFSETQ. The CDR3 loop spans 16 amino acids. The CDR3 region is CASSMERGVGANVLTF. CDR3 nucleotides: TGCGCCAGCAGCATGGAGCGGGGGGTTGGGGCCAACGTCCTGACTTTC.

The chain combines TRBV13 with TRBJ2-1; D gene unclear. The CDR3 is made up of 15 amino acids. CDR1 and CDR2 from the germline V gene are PRHDT and FYEKMQ (reference sequence). V lost 7 bases to trimming and J lost 0 bases, with 13 bases between them. CDR3: CASTLSLSSYNEQFF. The CDR3 region has the DNA TGTGCCAGCACCCTTTCGTTGAGCTCCTACAATGAGCAGTTCTTC. The complete variable domain, with remaining parts taken from reference TRBV13 and TRBJ2-1, reads AAGVIQSPRHLIKEKRETATLKCYPIPRHDTVYWYQQGPGQDPQFLISFYEKMQSDKGSIPDRFSAQQFSDYHSELNMSSLELGDSALYFCASTLSLSSYNEQFFGPGTRLTVL.

This clonotype was seen ten or more times. J is TRBJ1-1 and V is TRBV20-1; D gene ambiguous. V gave up 2 bases and J gave up 6 bases, with 7 bases separating them. CDR3 size: 11 residues. The germline gives CDR1 DFQATT, CDR2 SNEGSKA (reference sequence). CDR3 amino acids: CSARIGAEAFF. The CDR3 DNA reads as TGCAGTGCTAGAATCGGGGCTGAAGCTTTCTTT.